This is a list of T cell receptor beta chains from one sample in a study of Graves' ophthalmopathy and Graves' hyperthyroidism. TCRdb redid the calling of the multiplex PCR reads with MiXCR, one entry per CDR3 protein. The profile shows about 660,000 distinct CDR3 sequences, about two fifths of them singletons. Sample: peripheral blood. These TCRs come from an adult man with Graves' ophthalmopathy. Each CDR3 is given without its conserved first and last residue. Clone sizes are given selectively: once, few, many, or a class where the clone is expanded.

clone_size	v_call	j_call	cdr3_aa
NA	TRBV4-3	TRBJ2-5	ASSHRLDRQETQY
NA	TRBV7-2	TRBJ1-1	ASSQDRHANTEAF
NA	TRBV7-6	TRBJ2-2	ASSLAQEGFAGELF
NA	TRBV11-2	TRBJ2-7	ASSVGEGANEQY
many	TRBV29-1	TRBJ1-1	SVVGTANTEAF
NA	TRBV7-2	TRBJ2-7	ASVSDRSSYEQY
few	TRBV6-6	TRBJ2-5	ASSYLGHQQETQY
many	TRBV2	TRBJ2-2	ASSRGFPPGELF
NA	TRBV5-1	TRBJ2-2	ASSFGQGNTGGLF
NA	TRBV2	TRBJ1-1	ASSEGSLGVAEAF
NA	TRBV6-6	TRBJ2-7	ASSYLAGGPYEQY
many	TRBV7-8	TRBJ2-7	ASSLVGTGGSSYEQY
few	TRBV20-1	TRBJ1-6	SARGTRNNSPLH
few	TRBV7-9	NA	ASSHDFEQF
few	TRBV27	TRBJ1-2	ASMGQGIRNGYT
NA	TRBV10-3	TRBJ2-2	ASSYSNPGNTGELF
few	TRBV5-5	TRBJ2-7	ASSLGAGAVEQY
NA	TRBV10-3	TRBJ2-7	AISEGPDRGYEQY
many	TRBV19	TRBJ2-5	ASSIRAAWETQY
few	TRBV7-6	TRBJ2-7	ASSSRGPNYEQY